The 3 T cell receptor beta chains below all came from one sample that was sequenced in a study of T cell responses to AZD1222 COVID-19 vaccine. Data came from immunoSEQ multiplex PCR; TCRdb stores just in-frame clones and leaves some out. The data hold 180,000 or so clones, with around 90% observed a single time. The sample in question was peripheral blood, obtained 28 days after the second AZD1222 dose. The receptors were sampled from an adult who received the AZD1222 COVID-19 vaccine.

The genes are TRBV7-2 and TRBJ2-3, with 10 bases that match TRBD2. Germline CDR1 is SGHTA and CDR2 is FQGNSA. The CDR3 covers 17 residues. J was trimmed by 3 bases and V by 1 base; bases with no gene match: 7. The CDR3 DNA reads TGTGCCAGCAGCTTAGTGGGACCGGGACTAGCGACAGATACGCAGTATTTT. Translated: CASSLVGPGLATDTQYF.

The chain has TRBV5-1 and TRBJ2-1; no reliable D call. This CDR3 has 13 amino acids. Germline V gives CDR1 SGHRS, CDR2 YFSETQ. Trimming left V 0 bases short and J 9 bases short, with 10 bases between. CDR3: CASSLGVAIEQFF. CDR3 bases: TGCGCCAGCAGCTTGGGGGTGGCTATTGAGCAGTTCTTC.

The V call is TRBV6-4, the J call TRBJ2-7; no clear D gene. CDR3 length: 13 residues. From germline, CDR1 is MRHNA and CDR2 SNTAGT. V was shortened by 8 bases and J by 5 bases, with 16 bases between the two germline ends. CDR3 in DNA: TGTGCCAGCGGAACGTCCGTCAACGACGAGCAGTACTTC. Amino acids: CASGTSVNDEQYF.